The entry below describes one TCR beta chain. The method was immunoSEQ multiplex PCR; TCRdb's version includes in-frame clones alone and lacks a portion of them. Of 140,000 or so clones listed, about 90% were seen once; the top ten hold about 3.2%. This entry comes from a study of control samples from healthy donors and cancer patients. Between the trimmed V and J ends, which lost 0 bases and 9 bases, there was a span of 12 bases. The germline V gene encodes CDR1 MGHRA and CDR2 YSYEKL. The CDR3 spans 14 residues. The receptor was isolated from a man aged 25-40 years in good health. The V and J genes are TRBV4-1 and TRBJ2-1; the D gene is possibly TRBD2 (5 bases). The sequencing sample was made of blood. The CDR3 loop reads CASSQEKQRGEQFF. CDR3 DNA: TGCGCCAGCAGCCAAGAGAAGCAACGGGGTGAGCAGTTCTTC.